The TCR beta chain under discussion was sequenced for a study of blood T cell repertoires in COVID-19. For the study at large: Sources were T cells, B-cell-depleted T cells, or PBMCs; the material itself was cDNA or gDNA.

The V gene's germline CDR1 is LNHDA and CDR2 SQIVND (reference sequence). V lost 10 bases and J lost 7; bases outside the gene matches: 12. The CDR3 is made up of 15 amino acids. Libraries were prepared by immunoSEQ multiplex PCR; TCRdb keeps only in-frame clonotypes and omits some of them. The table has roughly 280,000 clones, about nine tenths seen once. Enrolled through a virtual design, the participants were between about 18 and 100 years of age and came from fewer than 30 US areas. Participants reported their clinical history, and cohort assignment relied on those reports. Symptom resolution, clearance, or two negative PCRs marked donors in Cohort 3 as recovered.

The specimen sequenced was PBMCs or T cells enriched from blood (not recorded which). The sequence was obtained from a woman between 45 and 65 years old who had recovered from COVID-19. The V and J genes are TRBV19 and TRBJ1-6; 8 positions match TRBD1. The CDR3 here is CATKSGRGLNSPLHF. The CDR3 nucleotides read TGTGCCACAAAATCTGGCAGGGGGCTAAATTCACCCCTCCACTTT.